This note documents a single T cell receptor beta chain sequence. These data originate in a study of shared clonotypes between healthy human individuals. CDR1 is SEHNR and CDR2 is FQNEAQ in the germline V gene (reference sequence). The CDR3 has 16 residues. After removal of 1 base from V and 2 bases from J, the junction contained 5 bases not matched to a gene. The DNA input per sorted-subset replicate PCR was 150 to 200 ng, corresponding to some 33,000 T cell genomes. Some clones are missing from TCRdb's copy, which holds only in-frame ones; the method was immunoSEQ multiplex PCR. Of under 550,000 clones listed, 96% were seen once; the top ten hold less than 0.06%.

J is TRBJ2-7 and V is TRBV7-9, with 10 bases that match TRBD1. Sequencing input: naive CD4+ T cells sorted from blood. Subset denoted: CD45RA+ positively selected. This TCR came from a woman aged 30 to 39 in good health. CDR3 coding DNA: TGTGCCAGCAGCTTAGGGGGGACAGGGGACCCCTACGAGCAGTACTTC. It specifies CASSLGGTGDPYEQYF.